A selection of T cell receptor beta chains follows, all from one sample in a study of neurological immune-mediated disorders. TCRdb processed the 5' RACE reads anew with MiXCR; each CDR3 protein has one entry. The data show tens of thousands of distinct CDR3 sequences, about a tenth seen once. The sequenced sample consisted of PBMCs. Receptors were obtained from a woman in her twenties or thirties with HTLV-1-associated myelopathy (HAM/TSP). Both conserved end residues are part of each CDR3. A D gene is named only where the DNA matches it firmly. Clone size is not always given. Where it is, it says once, few, many or a class for expanded clones.

cdr3_aa: CASSESQGSGSKLFF
cdr3_nt: TGTGCCAGCAGTGAATCCCAGGGGTCGGGGTCAAAACTGTTTTTT
j_call: TRBJ1-4
d_call: .
clone_size: few
v_call: TRBV25-1

cdr3_aa: CASSFWGASADTQYF
cdr3_nt: TGTGCCAGCAGTTTCTGGGGGGCATCGGCAGATACGCAGTATTTT
j_call: TRBJ2-3
d_call: .
clone_size: many
v_call: TRBV12-3/TRBV12-4

cdr3_aa: CASSLAFSNTGELFF
cdr3_nt: TGCGCCAGCAGCTTGGCCTTCTCGAACACCGGGGAGCTGTTTTTT
j_call: TRBJ2-2
d_call: .
clone_size: many
v_call: TRBV5-1

cdr3_aa: CSAVGGRNIEAFF
cdr3_nt: TGCAGTGCGGTAGGCGGGAGGAATATCGAAGCTTTCTTT
j_call: TRBJ1-1
d_call: .
clone_size: many
v_call: TRBV20-1

cdr3_aa: CASSVGHKGDTEAFF
cdr3_nt: TGCGCCAGCAGCGTAGGGCACAAAGGGGACACTGAAGCTTTCTTT
j_call: TRBJ1-1
d_call: .
clone_size: many
v_call: TRBV5-1

cdr3_aa: CSAGRAGEQYF
cdr3_nt: TGCAGTGCCGGACGGGCGGGCGAGCAGTACTTC
j_call: TRBJ2-7
d_call: .
clone_size: many
v_call: TRBV20-1

cdr3_aa: CASSYGLGLSTF
cdr3_nt: TGTGCCAGCAGTTACGGGCTTGGTCTCTCGACCTTC
j_call: TRBJ1-2
d_call: .
clone_size: many
v_call: TRBV6-2/TRBV6-3

cdr3_aa: CASRRTGMVQNTGELFF
cdr3_nt: TGTGCCAGCAGACGGACAGGGATGGTACAGAACACCGGGGAGCTGTTTTTT
j_call: TRBJ2-2
d_call: TRBD1
clone_size: many
v_call: TRBV6-2/TRBV6-3

cdr3_aa: CASTPGAGIQETQYF
cdr3_nt: TGTGCCAGCACCCCGGGGGCGGGGATACAAGAGACCCAGTACTTC
j_call: TRBJ2-5
d_call: .
clone_size: many
v_call: TRBV7-9

cdr3_aa: CASSPNPGTSVDSLGTQYF
cdr3_nt: TGTGCCAGCTCACCAAATCCCGGGACTAGCGTGGATTCCCTAGGTACGCAGTATTTT
j_call: TRBJ2-3
d_call: TRBD2
clone_size: many
v_call: TRBV18

cdr3_aa: CASSLVLGGSYEQYF
cdr3_nt: TGCGCCAGCAGCTTGGTGTTAGGCGGTTCCTACGAGCAGTACTTC
j_call: TRBJ2-7
d_call: .
clone_size: many
v_call: TRBV5-1

cdr3_aa: CSARVGSPDTQYF
cdr3_nt: TGCAGTGCTAGAGTGGGTAGCCCAGATACGCAGTATTTT
j_call: TRBJ2-3
d_call: .
clone_size: many
v_call: TRBV20-1

cdr3_aa: CASSEYKQADTQYF
cdr3_nt: TGTGCCAGCAGTGAATATAAGCAGGCAGATACGCAGTATTTT
j_call: TRBJ2-3
d_call: .
clone_size: many
v_call: TRBV25-1

cdr3_aa: CAWSPGGALAKNIQYF
cdr3_nt: TGTGCCTGGAGTCCCGGGGGGGCCCTAGCCAAAAACATTCAGTACTTC
j_call: TRBJ2-4
d_call: TRBD2
clone_size: many
v_call: TRBV30

cdr3_aa: CSARGVGFSVGSGNTIYF
cdr3_nt: TGCAGTGCTAGAGGGGTCGGGTTTTCTGTTGGCTCTGGAAACACCATATATTTT
j_call: TRBJ1-3
d_call: .
clone_size: medium-sized
v_call: TRBV20-1

cdr3_aa: CASRKTGGDEKLFF
cdr3_nt: TGTGCCAGCAGGAAAACAGGGGGCGACGAAAAACTGTTTTTT
j_call: TRBJ1-4
d_call: TRBD1
clone_size: many
v_call: TRBV6-5

cdr3_aa: CATSTGTEVGEQYF
cdr3_nt: TGTGCCACCAGCACCGGGACAGAAGTCGGCGAGCAGTACTTC
j_call: TRBJ2-7
d_call: TRBD1
clone_size: many
v_call: TRBV15

cdr3_aa: CASSPTGANQPQHF
cdr3_nt: TGCGCCAGCAGCCCGACGGGAGCTAATCAGCCCCAGCATTTT
j_call: TRBJ1-5
d_call: .
clone_size: many
v_call: TRBV5-1

cdr3_aa: CASSLGQGGYEQYF
cdr3_nt: TGCGCCAGCAGCTTGGGACAGGGCGGCTACGAGCAGTACTTC
j_call: TRBJ2-7
d_call: TRBD1
clone_size: many
v_call: TRBV5-1

cdr3_aa: CSLLAGVTDTQYF
cdr3_nt: TGCAGCCTACTAGCGGGGGTAACAGATACGCAGTATTTT
j_call: TRBJ2-3
d_call: TRBD2
clone_size: many
v_call: TRBV20-1

cdr3_aa: CASSQDKAGGYNEQFF
cdr3_nt: TGTGCCAGCAGCCAAGATAAGGCGGGGGGATACAATGAGCAGTTCTTC
j_call: TRBJ2-1
d_call: TRBD2
clone_size: many
v_call: TRBV3-1

cdr3_aa: CASSASDTSTIAIYF
cdr3_nt: TGTGCCAGCAGTGCTTCGGACACTTCAACAATCGCCATATATTTT
j_call: TRBJ1-3
d_call: .
clone_size: many
v_call: TRBV6-1

cdr3_aa: CSAAKTSGGYNEQFF
cdr3_nt: TGCAGTGCTGCCAAGACTAGCGGGGGGTACAATGAGCAGTTCTTC
j_call: TRBJ2-1
d_call: TRBD2
clone_size: .
v_call: TRBV20-1

cdr3_aa: CSAMAGTYGYTF
cdr3_nt: TGCAGTGCCATGGCAGGGACCTATGGCTACACCTTC
j_call: TRBJ1-2
d_call: .
clone_size: many
v_call: TRBV20-1

cdr3_aa: CSASVGVQGLYGYTF
cdr3_nt: TGCAGTGCTAGTGTAGGGGTCCAGGGACTATATGGCTACACCTTC
j_call: TRBJ1-2
d_call: .
clone_size: .
v_call: TRBV20-1

cdr3_aa: CATTPTPAGEQYF
cdr3_nt: TGTGCCACGACGCCAACCCCGGCCGGGGAGCAGTACTTC
j_call: TRBJ2-7
d_call: .
clone_size: many
v_call: TRBV10-3

cdr3_aa: CSARLPRGDEQYF
cdr3_nt: TGCAGTGCTAGACTCCCTCGGGGCGACGAGCAGTACTTC
j_call: TRBJ2-7
d_call: .
clone_size: many
v_call: TRBV20-1

cdr3_aa: CASTFDRGLNEKLFF
cdr3_nt: TGTGCCAGCACGTTCGACCGCGGCCTGAATGAAAAACTGTTTTTT
j_call: TRBJ1-4
d_call: .
clone_size: many
v_call: TRBV12-3/TRBV12-4

cdr3_aa: CASSLTGTGEGYTF
cdr3_nt: TGTGCCAGCAGCCTAACCGGGACAGGGGAAGGCTACACCTTC
j_call: TRBJ1-2
d_call: TRBD1
clone_size: .
v_call: TRBV12-3/TRBV12-4

cdr3_aa: CASSEARTSPSYF
cdr3_nt: TGTGCCAGCAGTGAAGCCCGGACCTCTCCTTCGTATTTT
j_call: TRBJ2-3
d_call: .
clone_size: many
v_call: TRBV6-1

cdr3_aa: CASSSASTDTQYF
cdr3_nt: TGCGCCAGCAGCTCCGCCAGCACAGATACGCAGTATTTT
j_call: TRBJ2-3
d_call: .
clone_size: many
v_call: TRBV5-1

cdr3_aa: CSASSGRENTGELFF
cdr3_nt: TGCAGTGCCTCTAGCGGGAGGGAGAACACCGGGGAGCTGTTTTTT
j_call: TRBJ2-2
d_call: TRBD2
clone_size: .
v_call: TRBV20-1

cdr3_aa: CSAVLKSYEQYF
cdr3_nt: TGCAGTGCCGTTCTTAAGTCCTACGAGCAGTACTTC
j_call: TRBJ2-7
d_call: .
clone_size: many
v_call: TRBV20-1

cdr3_aa: CASEPGLAGAKTQYF
cdr3_nt: TGTGCCAGCGAGCCAGGACTAGCGGGGGCCAAGACCCAGTACTTC
j_call: TRBJ2-5
d_call: TRBD2
clone_size: .
v_call: TRBV10-3

cdr3_aa: CSASLPDRGRYEQYF
cdr3_nt: TGCAGTGCTAGCCTACCGGACAGGGGGCGATACGAGCAGTACTTC
j_call: TRBJ2-7
d_call: TRBD1
clone_size: many
v_call: TRBV20-1

cdr3_aa: CAWSVSIYEQYF
cdr3_nt: TGTGCCTGGAGTGTCTCTATCTACGAGCAGTACTTC
j_call: TRBJ2-7
d_call: .
clone_size: few
v_call: TRBV30

cdr3_aa: CASSTGQSFTNYGYTF
cdr3_nt: TGTGCCAGCAGCACAGGACAGAGCTTTACTAACTATGGCTACACCTTC
j_call: TRBJ1-2
d_call: .
clone_size: many
v_call: TRBV7-9

cdr3_aa: CASSVRTGTLEETQYF
cdr3_nt: TGTGCCAGCAGCGTAAGGACCGGGACCTTAGAAGAGACCCAGTACTTC
j_call: TRBJ2-5
d_call: .
clone_size: many
v_call: TRBV9

cdr3_aa: CASSLAVRDSVSPLHF
cdr3_nt: TGCGCCAGCAGCTTGGCCGTAAGGGACAGTGTTTCACCCCTCCACTTT
j_call: TRBJ1-6
d_call: TRBD1
clone_size: medium-sized
v_call: TRBV5-1

cdr3_aa: CSATRQVRNTEAFF
cdr3_nt: TGCAGTGCTACCCGACAGGTGAGGAACACTGAAGCTTTCTTT
j_call: TRBJ1-1
d_call: .
clone_size: many
v_call: TRBV20-1

cdr3_aa: CASSPAPRGGDEQYF
cdr3_nt: TGTGCCAGCAGCCCCGCGCCGCGGGGGGGCGACGAGCAGTACTTC
j_call: TRBJ2-7
d_call: TRBD2
clone_size: many
v_call: TRBV7-2

cdr3_aa: CASSLVSGSVLNEKLFF
cdr3_nt: TGCGCCAGCAGCTTGGTGTCAGGATCGGTTCTGAATGAAAAACTGTTTTTT
j_call: TRBJ1-4
d_call: .
clone_size: many
v_call: TRBV5-1

cdr3_aa: CASSHSGEAFF
cdr3_nt: TGTGCCAGCAGCCACTCCGGAGAAGCTTTCTTT
j_call: TRBJ1-1
d_call: .
clone_size: .
v_call: TRBV7-8

cdr3_aa: CSARDQLDREGTEAFF
cdr3_nt: TGCAGTGCTAGAGATCAGCTGGACAGGGAGGGCACTGAAGCTTTCTTT
j_call: TRBJ1-1
d_call: TRBD1
clone_size: many
v_call: TRBV20-1

cdr3_aa: CSAVPGQHNYGYTF
cdr3_nt: TGCAGTGCTGTCCCCGGACAGCACAACTATGGCTACACCTTC
j_call: TRBJ1-2
d_call: .
clone_size: many
v_call: TRBV20-1

cdr3_aa: CASSLHEGSPLHF
cdr3_nt: TGTGCCAGCAGTTTACATGAGGGTTCACCCCTCCACTTT
j_call: TRBJ1-6
d_call: .
clone_size: many
v_call: TRBV12-3/TRBV12-4

cdr3_aa: CSASAGTGGTDTQYF
cdr3_nt: TGCAGTGCTAGCGCCGGGACAGGGGGCACAGATACGCAGTATTTT
j_call: TRBJ2-3
d_call: TRBD1
clone_size: many
v_call: TRBV20-1

cdr3_aa: CSAPRGRGSPLHF
cdr3_nt: TGCAGTGCTCCTCGAGGACGGGGCTCACCCCTCCACTTT
j_call: TRBJ1-6
d_call: .
clone_size: many
v_call: TRBV20-1

cdr3_aa: CSARVLGYEQYF
cdr3_nt: TGCAGTGCTAGAGTCCTGGGCTACGAGCAGTACTTC
j_call: TRBJ2-7
d_call: .
clone_size: many
v_call: TRBV20-1

cdr3_aa: CASRKSGTSHRNSPLHF
cdr3_nt: TGTGCCAGCCGTAAGTCCGGGACGTCACATCGGAATTCACCCCTCCACTTT
j_call: TRBJ1-6
d_call: .
clone_size: many
v_call: TRBV27

cdr3_aa: CASSSGLAGGYYNEQFF
cdr3_nt: TGTGCCAGCAGCTCGGGACTAGCGGGGGGATACTACAATGAGCAGTTCTTC
j_call: TRBJ2-1
d_call: TRBD2
clone_size: once
v_call: TRBV7-7

cdr3_aa: CASSLNGLGQGGEQYF
cdr3_nt: TGTGCCAGCAGCTTAAATGGGTTGGGACAGGGAGGCGAGCAGTACTTC
j_call: TRBJ2-7
d_call: TRBD1
clone_size: many
v_call: TRBV7-2

cdr3_aa: CSALEGGTGANVLTF
cdr3_nt: TGCAGTGCCCTAGAAGGGGGGACTGGGGCCAACGTCCTGACTTTC
j_call: TRBJ2-6
d_call: .
clone_size: many
v_call: TRBV20-1

cdr3_aa: CASSINLLQPQHF
cdr3_nt: TGTGCCAGTAGTATAAACTTGCTCCAGCCCCAGCATTTT
j_call: TRBJ1-5
d_call: .
clone_size: .
v_call: TRBV19

cdr3_aa: CSASSPGTQGNSPLHF
cdr3_nt: TGCAGTGCTAGTTCTCCAGGGACTCAGGGGAATTCACCCCTCCACTTT
j_call: TRBJ1-6
d_call: .
clone_size: many
v_call: TRBV20-1

cdr3_aa: CASSPTPGQGAREAFF
cdr3_nt: TGTGCCAGCAGCCCAACTCCGGGACAGGGGGCTCGGGAAGCTTTCTTT
j_call: TRBJ1-1
d_call: TRBD1
clone_size: many
v_call: TRBV14

cdr3_aa: CASSPGGLVTDTQYF
cdr3_nt: TGCGCCAGCAGCCCCGGGGGGTTGGTGACAGATACGCAGTATTTT
j_call: TRBJ2-3
d_call: TRBD2
clone_size: .
v_call: TRBV10-1

cdr3_aa: CSARDREATNEKLFF
cdr3_nt: TGCAGTGCTAGAGATCGTGAGGCAACTAATGAAAAACTGTTTTTT
j_call: TRBJ1-4
d_call: .
clone_size: many
v_call: TRBV20-1

cdr3_aa: CASSLTSGFINEQFF
cdr3_nt: TGTGCCAGCAGCCTAACTAGCGGGTTCATCAATGAGCAGTTCTTC
j_call: TRBJ2-1
d_call: TRBD2
clone_size: many
v_call: TRBV14